The next 19 T cell receptor beta chains were all read from a single sample in a study of T cell responses to AZD1222 COVID-19 vaccine. Using immunoSEQ multiplex PCR, the repertoire was profiled, and TCRdb retains in-frame clones only, with some absent. Among about 29,000 clones listed, over 85% were seen once. The sample consisted of peripheral blood, taken on day 0 of AZD1222 vaccination. The receptors were gathered from an adult in good health.

This chain joins TRBV6-4 and TRBJ2-2; tentatively, D is TRBD2 (6 bases). Trimming pared 0 bases from V and 3 bases from J, leaving 8 bases between. Germline V CDR1 and CDR2: MRHNA, SNTAGT. The CDR3 sequence is 15 residues long. The chain's CDR3 is CASSDSGGDTGELFF. As DNA, the CDR3 is TGTGCCAGCAGTGACTCCGGCGGGGACACCGGGGAGCTGTTTTTT.

The chain joins TRBV6-5 to TRBJ2-7; no clear D. The CDR3 spans 11 residues. V was trimmed by 7 bases and J by 1 base, leaving 5 bases between them. Germline assignment: CDR1 MNHEY and CDR2 SVGAGI. DNA for the CDR3: TGTGCCAGCACCGGATCCTACGAGCAGTACTTC. Translation gives CASTGSYEQYF.

V and J are TRBV12-5 and TRBJ1-1; 11 bases agree with TRBD1. Unmatched junction bases numbered 6, after V lost 3 bases and J lost 3 bases. This CDR3 region has 16 residues. CDR1 and CDR2 from the germline V gene are LGHNT and FRNRAP. CDR3 protein: CASGFKGQGAYTEAFF. The CDR3 DNA follows: TGTGCTAGTGGTTTTAAAGGACAGGGGGCCTACACTGAAGCTTTCTTT. The full variable domain, its missing parts supplied by reference TRBV12-5 and TRBJ1-1, is DARVTQTPRHKVTEMGQEVTMRCQPILGHNTVFWYRQTMMQGLELLAYFRNRAPLDDSGMPKDRFSAEMPDATLATLKIQPSEPRDSAVYFCASGFKGQGAYTEAFFGQGTRLTVV.

This chain joins TRBV10-1 and TRBJ2-7, with 11 bases matching TRBD2. The CDR3 runs 17 residues. With 3 bases clipped from V and 7 bases from J, the junction kept 14 bases outside the gene matches. From germline, CDR1 is WNHNN and CDR2 SYGVQD (reference sequence). This CDR3 is CASSEGRTSGSRGEQYF. In nucleotides, the CDR3 is TGCGCCAGCAGTGAAGGAAGGACTAGCGGGTCCCGTGGGGAGCAGTACTTC.

This chain joins TRBV6-5 and TRBJ2-1, with a possible D match to TRBD2 (6 bases). The CDR3 covers 15 residues. From germline, CDR1 is MNHEY and CDR2 SVGAGI. V gave up 8 bases and J gave up 9 bases, with 23 bases separating them. DNA for the CDR3: TGTGCCAGCTGCCCCTATAGCGGCTCCGCGGGTGAGCAGTTCTTC. Translation: CASCPYSGSAGEQFF.

V gene TRBV7-2 combines with J gene TRBJ2-1; TRBD2 aligns across 8 bases. V was pared by 0 bases and J by 11 bases, with 9 bases of the junction left unmatched. Germline V gene data show CDR1 as SGHTA and CDR2 as FQGNSA. The CDR3 is made up of 15 amino acids. The DNA of the CDR3 is TGTGCCAGCAGCTTAGCCCGGGAGGGCCGTAACCAGCAGTTCTTC. It yields the protein CASSLAREGRNQQFF.

Remarks on this clone: At one end, the junction sequence differs from germline, possibly due to a read error. The chain's CDR3 is CASSLGRTRSYNEQFF. The CDR3 nucleotides are TGTGCTAGCAGCTTAGGGCGGACGCGCTCCTACAATGAGCAGTTCTTC. V and J are TRBV7-7 and TRBJ2-1; no reliable D call. The CDR3 has 16 residues. From germline, CDR1 is SSHAT and CDR2 FNYEAQ (reference sequence).

The V and J genes are TRBV7-9 and TRBJ1-2, with 8 bases lining up with TRBD1. CDR3 length equals 13 residues. The germline V gene has CDR1 SEHNR and CDR2 FQNEAQ (reference sequence). J was trimmed by 8 bases and V by 4 bases; bases with no gene match: 6. CDR3 loop: CASSSQGAEGYTF. CDR3 in DNA: TGTGCCAGCAGCTCCCAGGGGGCGGAGGGCTACACCTTC.

V usage is TRBV13 and J usage is TRBJ1-3, with 8 bases aligning to TRBD1. The germline V gene has CDR1 PRHDT and CDR2 FYEKMQ (reference sequence). With V trimmed by 5 bases and J by 3 bases, 9 bases remained unmatched. The CDR3 extends over 16 amino acids. In DNA, the CDR3 is TGTGCCAGCAGCGCCCGGACAGGGTTAAATGGAAACACCATATATTTT. As protein: CASSARTGLNGNTIYF.

This clone appeared a single time. The chain couples TRBV28 to TRBJ2-3; D is perhaps TRBD1 or TRBD2 (5 bases each). This CDR3 is built from 15 residues. Germline values: CDR1 MDHEN, CDR2 SYDVKM. V shed 5 bases and J shed 2 bases, with 14 bases lying between them. CDR3 sequence: CASSLPEGTTDTQYF. CDR3 sequence (DNA): TGTGCCAGCAGTCTCCCCGAAGGGACCACAGATACGCAGTATTTT. Full variable domain (outside the CDR3, taken from reference TRBV28 and TRBJ2-3): DVKVTQSSRYLVKRTGEKVFLECVQDMDHENMFWYRQDPGLGLRLIYFSYDVKMKEKGDIPEGYSVSREKKERFSLILESASTNQTSMYLCASSLPEGTTDTQYFGPGTRLTVL.

V gene TRBV5-6 combines with J gene TRBJ1-6; 8 bases are shared with TRBD1. Germline V gene sequence: CDR1 SGHDT, CDR2 YYEEEE. This CDR3 is built from 14 residues. The V gene end was trimmed by 7 bases and the J gene end by 9 bases; junction bases not matched to a gene: 9. CDR3 sequence reads: CASEQTGVVSPLHF. In DNA, the CDR3 is TGTGCCAGCGAACAGACAGGGGTGGTTTCACCCCTCCACTTT.

Points on this clone: At one end, the junction sequence differs from germline, possibly due to a read error. The chain carries TRBV4-3 and TRBJ2-2, with D perhaps TRBD1 (6 bases). The CDR3 sequence is 15 residues long. Germline assignment: CDR1 LGHNA and CDR2 YSLEER. The CDR3 DNA is TGCGCCACCAGCCGCCGGGACAAGAACACCGGGGAGCTGTTTTTT. It yields the protein CATSRRDKNTGELFF.

The rearrangement links TRBV6-1 to TRBJ2-5; the D is unclear. The CDR3 is 11 amino acids. CDR1 and CDR2 from the germline V gene are MNHNS and SASEGT. Deletions cut 1 base from V and 3 bases from J, with 0 bases between. CDR3 loop: CASSEEETQYF. For the CDR3, the DNA is TGTGCCAGCAGTGAAGAAGAGACCCAGTACTTC.

This sequence joins TRBV7-2 and TRBJ1-2; 7 nucleotides match TRBD1. This CDR3 is built from 14 residues. Germline trimming cut 8 bases from V and 4 bases from J; bases unmatched to any gene: 10. Germline V CDR1 and CDR2: SGHTA, FQGNSA. As DNA, the CDR3 is TGTGCCAGCGCAGAGGGGGCTTCTTTCTATGGCTACACCTTC. This translates into CASAEGASFYGYTF.

In DNA, the CDR3 is TGTGCCAGCAATTCCGGACTAGCGGCCGGGGGGGATACGCAGTATTTT. Its translation is CASNSGLAAGGDTQYF. This chain connects TRBV2 to TRBJ2-3; TRBD2 agrees at 10 bases. V was clipped by 7 bases and J by 6 bases; unmatched bases: 13. The V gene's germline CDR1 is SNHLY and CDR2 FYNNEI. The CDR3 totals 16 residues. The full variable domain, its missing parts supplied by reference TRBV2 and TRBJ2-3, is EPEVTQTPSHQVTQMGQEVILRCVPISNHLYFYWYRQILGQKVEFLVSFYNNEISEKSEIFDDQFSVERPDGSNFTLKIRSTKLEDSAMYFCASNSGLAAGGDTQYFGPGTRLTVL.

This chain connects TRBV14 to TRBJ2-1, with D hard to call. V was cut by 0 bases and J by 8 bases, with 8 bases left in between. This CDR3 spans 13 amino acids. Germline V gene lookup returns CDR1 SGHDN and CDR2 FVKESK. As DNA, the CDR3 is TGTGCCAGCAGCCAAGATCGGCTCCATGAGCAGTTCTTC. Protein product: CASSQDRLHEQFF.

The CDR3 sequence: CASSLSGQFTDTQYF. The CDR3 DNA reads as TGCGCCAGCAGCTTGTCCGGACAGTTCACAGATACGCAGTATTTT. The V and J genes are TRBV5-1 and TRBJ2-3, with TRBD1 as a possible D gene (6 bases). CDR3 length equals 15 residues. Germline assignment: CDR1 SGHRS and CDR2 YFSETQ. Trimming took 1 base from V and 2 from J, leaving 11 bases between them.

The genes are TRBV28 and TRBJ2-1; tentatively, D is TRBD1 or TRBD2 (5 bases each). V lost 7 bases, J lost 10 bases, and 14 bases lay in between. The CDR3 loop spans 12 amino acids. The germline V gene has CDR1 MDHEN and CDR2 SYDVKM. In DNA, the CDR3 is TGTGCCAGCACCGATAGGGGAGCCGAGCAGTTCTTC. This sequence encodes CASTDRGAEQFF.

This chain links TRBV12-3 or TRBV12-4 with TRBJ2-3; no clear D gene. The CDR3 sequence is 11 residues long. Deletions cut 5 bases from V and 2 bases from J, with 2 bases between. CDR3 in amino acids: CASSITDTQYF. In DNA, the CDR3 is TGTGCCAGCAGTATCACAGATACGCAGTATTTT.